This T cell receptor (beta chain) was sequenced during a study of T cells in women clearing cervical HPV infection. A note on this clone: Its antigen is not known. The CDR3 end falls 3 residues outside the read, so it is completed with the germline J gene.

Study results and caveats: TRBV6-7 abundance was lower in cases than controls (0.11% versus 0.16%).

The CDR3 contains 14 residues. Germline V CDR1 and CDR2: MDHEN, SYDVKM. With V trimmed by 6 bases and J by 1 base, 5 bases remained unmatched. Clones were sequenced by immunoSEQ multiplex PCR, and TCRdb holds only the in-frame ones, with some missing. The specimen's table records about 22,000 clones. This TCR was recovered from a woman aged 18 to 75 with a cervical HPV16 infection that either progressed to CIN3+ or cleared (not recorded which). Sequenced: blood buffy coat. The chain uses TRBV28 and TRBJ1-2, with 7 nucleotides matching TRBD1. The sequenced CDR3 bases are TGTGCCAGCAGGGCAGGGGGGCTTAACTATGGC. Translating gives CASRAGGLNYG. The full CDR3 protein reads CASRAGGLNYGYTF.